These T cell receptor beta chains were read from a single sample in a study of shared clonotypes between healthy human individuals. Assay: immunoSEQ multiplex PCR; the TCRdb copy retains only in-frame clones and omits some. The sample yields more than 900,000 clones, approximately 80% seen once. The material sequenced was memory CD4+ T cells from PBMCs. These receptors came from a man aged 18-30 years in good health. Some clones in this sample may be carry-over from other donors' samples. CDR3s include the opening cysteine and the closing phenylalanine or tryptophan. The order of the fields is V gene, J gene, clone size, CDR3 protein. The size field is filled for only some rows; it gives once, few, many or a size class.

TRBV9	TRBJ2-1	NA	CASSVAGTTQINEQFF
TRBV18	TRBJ2-7	many	CASSPAGGYEQYF
TRBV9	TRBJ2-1	NA	CASSPNLFTYNEQFF
TRBV5-1	TRBJ2-7	few	CASRAETYEQYF
TRBV28	TRBJ1-2	NA	CASSSTGPRHYGYTF
TRBV2	TRBJ2-7	NA	CASSEGGASSYEQYF
TRBV7-2	TRBJ2-7	NA	CASSLERLDYEQYF
TRBV19	TRBJ1-1	NA	CASNGRGGTEAFF
TRBV28	TRBJ2-5	NA	CASSLLGGARQETQYF
TRBV6-5	TRBJ2-6	NA	CASTKGGAWANVLTF
TRBV2	TRBJ1-5	once	CASSDSTSNQPQHF
TRBV6-1	TRBJ2-3	NA	CATYTGTSGRIAQYF
TRBV28	TRBJ1-2	NA	CASSLAATTNYGYTF
TRBV7-2	TRBJ2-5	once	CASSGSETQYF
TRBV2	TRBJ1-5	NA	CASRGTELYSNQPQHF
TRBV7-9	TRBJ1-2	NA	CASSLVPGDGYTF
TRBV7-3	TRBJ1-1	once	CASSPGSANTEAFF
TRBV7-9	TRBJ1-1	NA	CASSPTGTGSSFF
TRBV6-6	TRBJ2-5	once	CASSSQGVETQYF
TRBV28	TRBJ1-4	NA	CASSLPGQGREKLFF
TRBV10-2	TRBJ1-5	NA	CASRDRSPAGNQPQHF
TRBV20-1	TRBJ2-1	NA	CSARGLAGQFF
TRBV11-2	TRBJ2-1	NA	CASSLVWREDYNEQFF
TRBV11-2	TRBJ1-2	once	CASSAHRGLTYGYTF